This is a list of T cell receptor beta chains from one sample in a study of blood T cell repertoires in COVID-19. TCRdb's table, derived via immunoSEQ multiplex PCR, lists solely in-frame clones and lacks some. This sample has approximately 200,000 clones, with approximately 84% found just once. Input material: peripheral blood. These receptors were collected from a man aged 50-59 years with acute or convalescent COVID-19. The CDR3 runs from the conserved cysteine through the conserved F or W. A D gene is named only where the DNA matches it firmly. Not all rows give a size; the values are once, few, many and, for expanded clones, a class.

>TRBJ2-2|TRBV12-2|-|-
CASRLRVDRCRGSWDPNTGELFF
TGTGCAAGTCGGCTGCGAGTCGATAGATGTAGGGGGAGTTGGGATCCGAACACCGGGGAGCTGTTTTTT
>TRBJ1-2|TRBV27|-|TRBD1
CASSPVIGGRQGRNGYTF
TGTGCCAGCAGTCCCGTGATCGGGGGGAGACAGGGGCGTAATGGCTACACCTTC
>TRBJ2-3|TRBV18|-|TRBD1
CASSPPGQGALTQYF
TGTGCCAGCTCACCACCGGGACAGGGGGCTCTTACGCAGTATTTT
>TRBJ1-5|TRBV30|-|-
CAWSSRRGIGQPQHF
TGTGCCTGGAGTTCACGCAGGGGAATCGGTCAGCCCCAGCATTTT
>TRBJ2-2|TRBV6-5|-|TRBD1
CASRDRGSGELFF
TGTGCCAGTAGAGACAGGGGTAGCGGGGAGCTGTTTTTT
>TRBJ1-1|TRBV29-1|-|-
CSVAGQAGNTEAFF
TGCAGCGTTGCTGGGCAGGCGGGGAACACTGAAGCTTTCTTT
>TRBJ2-2|TRBV3-1/TRBV3-2|-|TRBD1
CASRTGTGDNTGELFF
TGTGCCAGTCGCACGGGGACAGGGGACAACACCGGGGAGCTGTTTTTT
>TRBJ2-1|TRBV2|-|TRBD2
CASTIRDSGGGEQFF
TGTGCCAGCACCATTAGGGATAGCGGGGGCGGTGAGCAGTTCTTC
>TRBJ1-1|TRBV10-3|-|TRBD1
CAINPGTGGTEAFF
TGTGCCATCAACCCCGGGACAGGGGGCACTGAAGCTTTCTTT
>TRBJ2-3|TRBV11-2|-|TRBD1
CASSLVWGRTGGTDTQYF
TGTGCCAGCAGCTTAGTATGGGGGCGGACAGGGGGCACAGATACGCAGTATTTT
>TRBJ1-2|TRBV11-1|-|-
CASSPGRGASYGYTF
TGTGCCAGCAGCCCGGGCCGGGGGGCTAGCTATGGCTACACCTTC
>TRBJ1-2|TRBV6-5|-|-
CASSYDGDYGYTF
TGTGCCAGCAGTTACGACGGGGACTATGGCTACACCTTC
>TRBJ2-3|TRBV7-3|-|TRBD2
CASRLAGTSTDTQYF
TGTGCCAGCAGGCTAGCGGGGACTAGCACAGATACGCAGTATTTT
>TRBJ1-2|TRBV7-9|-|TRBD1
CASSSTGTGGYGYTF
TGTGCCAGCAGCTCCACCGGGACAGGGGGCTATGGCTACACCTTC
>TRBJ2-5|TRBV18|-|TRBD2
CASSPPQRGVGETQYF
TGTGCCAGCTCACCACCCCAGCGGGGGGTGGGGGAGACCCAGTACTTC
>TRBJ2-1|TRBV5-4|once|TRBD2
CASSLTSGGAGEQFF
TGTGCCAGCAGTCTTACTAGCGGGGGGGCCGGTGAGCAGTTCTTC
>TRBJ1-2|TRBV10-3|-|TRBD1
CAITDGQGSGYTF
TGTGCCATCACGGACGGACAGGGGTCTGGCTACACCTTC
>TRBJ1-1|TRBV15|-|-
CATSRDMNTEAFF
TGTGCCACCAGCAGAGATATGAACACTGAAGCTTTCTTT
>TRBJ2-5|TRBV7-9|-|TRBD2
CASSLLTSGKETQYF
TGTGCCAGCAGCTTGCTTACTAGCGGAAAAGAGACCCAGTACTTC
>TRBJ1-1|TRBV5-1|once|TRBD1
CASSLTGAGGTEAFF
TGCGCCAGCAGCTTGACAGGGGCCGGGGGCACTGAAGCTTTCTTT
>TRBJ1-1|TRBV2|-|TRBD1
CASRRQGARTEAFF
TGTGCCAGCAGACGACAGGGGGCGAGGACTGAAGCTTTCTTT
>TRBJ2-7|TRBV10-3|-|TRBD2
CAIRGTSGRSYEQYF
TGTGCCATCAGGGGGACTAGCGGGCGTTCCTACGAGCAGTACTTC
>TRBJ1-5|TRBV19|many|TRBD1
CASDNTGAVNQPQHF
TGTGCCAGTGATAACACAGGGGCAGTCAATCAGCCCCAGCATTTT
>TRBJ1-2|TRBV4-1|-|-
CASSHPQGQDYGYTF
TGCGCCAGCAGCCACCCCCAGGGACAAGACTATGGCTACACCTTC
>TRBJ2-7|TRBV29-1|-|-
CSVVVSAVYEQYF
TGCAGCGTTGTGGTTAGCGCGGTCTACGAGCAGTACTTC
>TRBJ1-1|TRBV27|-|-
CASTLTGARNTEAFF
TGTGCCAGCACCCTGACAGGAGCTCGGAACACTGAAGCTTTCTTT
>TRBJ1-1|TRBV5-1|-|-
CASSLSPGTYTEAFF
TGCGCCAGCAGCTTGTCCCCAGGGACATACACTGAAGCTTTCTTT
>TRBJ1-2|TRBV9|-|TRBD1
CASSPGQGARDYGYTF
TGTGCCAGCAGCCCGGGACAGGGGGCGCGGGACTATGGCTACACCTTC
>TRBJ2-1|TRBV7-2|-|TRBD2
CASSQAGLAGPTFYNEQFF
TGTGCCAGCAGCCAAGCGGGGCTAGCGGGGCCCACCTTCTACAATGAGCAGTTCTTC
>TRBJ2-1|TRBV6-1|-|-
CASSELAGARNEQFF
TGTGCCAGCAGTGAACTGGCGGGGGCAAGAAATGAGCAGTTCTTC
>TRBJ2-2|TRBV7-9|once|-
CASSLLPAGVDTGELFF
TGTGCCAGCAGCTTACTTCCCGCAGGGGTGGACACCGGGGAGCTGTTTTTT
>TRBJ1-4|TRBV4-1|-|-
CASSRALRNEKLFF
TGCGCCAGCAGCCGAGCCTTGAGGAATGAAAAACTGTTTTTT
>TRBJ1-2|TRBV7-6|-|TRBD1
CASSVRGLPFGDYGYTF
TGTGCCAGCAGCGTCAGGGGGCTCCCCTTTGGTGACTATGGCTACACCTTC
>TRBJ1-5|TRBV18|-|TRBD1
CASSPLPPGQGRSNQPQHF
TGTGCCAGCTCACCCCTACCGCCGGGACAGGGAAGGAGCAATCAGCCCCAGCATTTT
>TRBJ1-1|TRBV12-3/TRBV12-4|-|TRBD1
CASSLDGTGRAFF
TGTGCCAGCAGTTTGGACGGGACAGGAAGAGCTTTCTTT
>TRBJ2-5|TRBV29-1|once|TRBD2
CSVGGLAGGPGTQYF
TGCAGCGTTGGAGGACTAGCGGGGGGGCCAGGGACCCAGTACTTC
>TRBJ1-1|TRBV5-1|-|-
CASSAPGEGWNTEAFF
TGCGCCAGCAGCGCGCCGGGGGAAGGGTGGAACACTGAAGCTTTCTTT
>TRBJ1-3|TRBV9|-|TRBD1
CASSGDSKSSGNTIYF
TGTGCCAGCAGCGGGGACAGCAAGTCCTCTGGAAACACCATATATTTT
>TRBJ1-1|TRBV27|-|TRBD1
CASSWAMEGQGRTEAFF
TGTGCCAGCAGTTGGGCCATGGAGGGACAGGGAAGGACTGAAGCTTTCTTT